This TCR beta chain was obtained from a study of regulatory T cells in long-lasting Graves disease. Sequencing libraries for TCR beta were prepared with iRepertoire HTBI primers and Arm-PCR of CDR3 regions. Using its own MiXCR run on the multiplex PCR reads, TCRdb lists one record per CDR3 protein. Of 450,000 or so distinct CDR3 sequences in the sample, roughly 20% were seen once. Trimming stripped 4 bases from V and 6 bases from J, with 14 bases between. This CDR3 region has 14 residues. Germline assignment: CDR1 SGHRS and CDR2 YFSETQ. Time point specified: persistent/refractory GD, antithyroid drugs over 5 years with positive TRAb. The authors made the TCR library using RNA they extracted from PBMCs.

This TCR was sampled from a female donor with Graves disease. The sequencing used peripheral blood mononuclear cells (PBMCs), collected when the disease was refractory, from a patient treated with antithyroid drugs. The genes are TRBV5-1 and TRBJ1-5; TRBD1 might be the D (5 bases). The CDR3 nucleotides are TGCGCCAGCAGCCGGGACCCTGGGGGTCAGCCCCAGCATTTT. Translated, it gives CASSRDPGGQPQHF.